This T cell receptor beta chain was captured by sequencing in a study of cytomegalovirus exposure and HLA in healthy donors. Regarding the study as a whole: Listed as cytomegalovirus-associated were 164 TCR beta chains. Later analysis placed DRB1 highest and HLA-C lowest in TCR association rates, which differed by HLA locus.

This CDR3 contains 14 residues. Germline V gene sequence: CDR1 SNHLY, CDR2 FYNNEI. The PCR contained 60 Vbeta and 13 Jbeta primers. Profiling relied on immunoSEQ multiplex PCR, and the TCRdb table lists in-frame clones only, not all of them. This sample carries about 140,000 clones, approximately 71% of them seen once, and the ten largest clones take more than 9%. Worth noting for this clone: The antigen remains undetermined. The junction does not match germline at one end; this may be a read error.

The sequencing sample was made of PBMCs. The rearrangement joins TRBV2 to TRBJ1-4; tentatively, D is TRBD1 (5 bases). The TCR originated in a man younger than 40 in good health and CMV-seropositive. The CDR3: CASSVLGANKKLFF. The CDR3 DNA reads TGTGCCAGCAGTGTACTTGGGGCTAATAAAAAACTGTTTTTT. The full variable domain, its missing parts supplied by reference TRBV2 and TRBJ1-4, is EPEVTQTPSHQVTQMGQEVILRCVPISNHLYFYWYRQILGQKVEFLVSFYNNEISEKSEIFDDQFSVERPDGSNFTLKIRSTKLEDSAMYFCASSVLGANKKLFFGSGTQLSVL.